Shown below are 16 T cell receptor beta chains from a single sample sequenced in a study of blood T cell repertoires in COVID-19. The data were produced by immunoSEQ multiplex PCR, yet TCRdb's version contains in-frame clones alone and is incomplete. Of a few hundred thousand clones in the sample, approximately 85% are singletons; the top ten hold under 2%. Sequencing input: peripheral blood. These receptors all stem from a woman between 45 and 60 years old with acute or convalescent COVID-19.

The genes are TRBV11-2 and TRBJ2-1; D possibly corresponds to TRBD2 (5 bases). CDR3 size: 15 residues. Trimming cost V 3 bases and J 2 bases, with 11 bases left between them. The V gene's germline CDR1 is SGHAT and CDR2 FQNNGV. This CDR3 is CASSFTWETYNEQFF. The CDR3 region has the DNA TGTGCCAGCAGCTTTACGTGGGAGACCTACAATGAGCAGTTCTTC.

J is TRBJ2-7 and V is TRBV28, with 7 bases identical to TRBD1. Trimming took 10 bases from V and 6 from J; bases not matched to a gene: 15. The CDR3 totals 14 residues. From germline, CDR1 is MDHEN and CDR2 SYDVKM. CDR3 nucleotide sequence: TGTGCCACCTACCAGGGACAGAGAGTTCGCGAGCAGTACTTC. It yields the protein CATYQGQRVREQYF.

This chain connects TRBV18 to TRBJ2-2, with D perhaps TRBD2 (5 bases). The CDR3 runs to 14 residues. Germline-derived CDR1 and CDR2 are KGHSH and LQKENI. V lost 7 bases and J lost 1, with 10 bases in between. The DNA for the CDR3 is TGTGCCAGCTACGGACTCTTGAACACCGGGGAGCTGTTTTTT. Translated: CASYGLLNTGELFF.

V is TRBV7-2 and J is TRBJ2-7, with 9 bases lining up with TRBD2. This CDR3 comprises 16 residues. V shed 3 bases, J shed 2 bases, and the junction held 8 bases outside the gene matches. Per germline, CDR1 SGHTA and CDR2 FQGNSA. CDR3: CASSFSAGGGTYEQYF. The CDR3 region has the DNA TGTGCCAGCAGCTTTTCCGCGGGAGGGGGGACCTACGAGCAGTACTTC.

J is TRBJ2-1 and V is TRBV29-1, with D maybe TRBD1 (6 bases). Germline V lookup: CDR1 SQVTM, CDR2 ANQGSEA. V shed 8 bases and J shed 0 bases, with 17 bases lying between them. CDR3 size: 15 residues. The CDR3 DNA follows: TGCAGCTCGAAAGGTGGCAGGGGCTCCTACAATGAGCAGTTCTTC. The encoded protein is CSSKGGRGSYNEQFF.

This clone was seen a single time. This rearrangement joins TRBV19 to TRBJ2-1; D is perhaps TRBD1 (6 bases). In germline, CDR1 is LNHDA, CDR2 SQIVND (reference sequence). Trimming took 3 bases from V and 6 from J, leaving 18 bases between them. The CDR3 has 16 amino acids. This chain's CDR3 is CASSIPGRGSSNEQFF. CDR3 nucleotide sequence: TGTGCCAGTAGTATCCCCGGCAGGGGATCATCCAATGAGCAGTTCTTC. Using reference TRBV19 and TRBJ2-1 for the parts outside the CDR3, the full variable domain is DGGITQSPKYLFRKEGQNVTLSCEQNLNHDAMYWYRQDPGQGLRLIYYSQIVNDFQKGDIAEGYSVSREKKESFPLTVTSAQKNPTAFYLCASSIPGRGSSNEQFFGPGTRLTVL.

This sequence joins TRBV5-4 and TRBJ1-2, with a possible D match to TRBD1 (6 bases). The CDR3 loop spans 15 amino acids. V gave up 0 bases and J gave up 7 bases, with 16 bases separating them. Germline values: CDR1 SGHNT, CDR2 YYREEE (reference sequence). The CDR3 nucleotides read TGTGCCAGCAGCTTGGGGCAGGGGTCTAGGGTTGGCTACACCTTC. Protein sequence: CASSLGQGSRVGYTF.

The genes are TRBV29-1 and TRBJ2-3; 13 bases are shared with TRBD2. Germline values: CDR1 SQVTM, CDR2 ANQGSEA. The V gene end was trimmed by 7 bases and the J gene end by 2 bases; junction bases not matched to a gene: 6. CDR3 length equals 15 residues. The CDR3 here is CSGTGTSGATDTQYF. The DNA for the CDR3 is TGCAGCGGAACCGGGACTAGCGGGGCCACAGATACGCAGTATTTT.

The V gene is TRBV4-2, the J gene TRBJ1-1; D remains unclear. V was cut by 6 bases and J by 3 bases, with 17 bases left in between. Germline-derived CDR1 and CDR2 are LGHNA and YNFKEQ. The CDR3 extends over 15 amino acids. CDR3 loop: CASSYFGRGYTEAFF. DNA for the CDR3: TGTGCCAGCAGTTATTTTGGGCGGGGATACACTGAAGCTTTCTTT.

The chain couples TRBV27 to TRBJ2-7, with 7 bases identical to TRBD2. This CDR3 region has 11 residues. J was trimmed by 7 bases and V by 7 bases; bases with no gene match: 4. The germline gives CDR1 MNHEY, CDR2 SMNVEV (reference sequence). The CDR3 protein is CASTRGVEQYF. CDR3 DNA: TGTGCCAGCACCCGGGGGGTAGAGCAGTACTTC.

The chain carries TRBV24-1 and TRBJ2-5; the D gene is possibly TRBD2 (6 bases). Trimming took 4 bases from V and 1 from J, leaving 12 bases between them. The CDR3 is made up of 15 amino acids. Germline V gene data show CDR1 as KGHDR and CDR2 as SFDVKD. This CDR3 reads CATSERTTAQETQYF. CDR3 coding DNA: TGTGCCACCAGTGAGAGGACTACCGCCCAAGAGACCCAGTACTTC.

V and J are TRBV9 and TRBJ1-6; 10 bases are shared with TRBD1. Germline CDR1 and CDR2: SGDLS and YYNGEE. This CDR3 is built from 15 residues. J was trimmed by 7 bases and V by 3 bases; bases with no gene match: 4. CDR3 loop: CASSEQTGGNSPLHF. For the CDR3, the DNA is TGTGCCAGCAGCGAACAGACAGGGGGCAATTCACCCCTCCACTTT.

This chain connects TRBV19 to TRBJ1-3, with 7 bases identical to TRBD1. With V trimmed by 8 bases and J by 4 bases, 8 bases remained unmatched. CDR3 length: 14 amino acids. CDR1 LNHDA and CDR2 SQIVND come from the germline V gene (reference sequence). In DNA, the CDR3 is TGTGCCAGTGATGGGACAGCACGGGGAAACACCATATATTTT. This codes for CASDGTARGNTIYF. Full variable domain (remainder filled in from reference TRBV19 and TRBJ1-3): DGGITQSPKYLFRKEGQNVTLSCEQNLNHDAMYWYRQDPGQGLRLIYYSQIVNDFQKGDIAEGYSVSREKKESFPLTVTSAQKNPTAFYLCASDGTARGNTIYFGEGSWLTVV.

The chain links TRBV7-9 to TRBJ2-5, with 14 bases that match TRBD2. The CDR3 loop spans 16 amino acids. Trimming took 6 bases from V and 5 from J; bases not matched to a gene: 8. The V gene's germline CDR1 is SEHNR and CDR2 FQNEAQ (reference sequence). CDR3 protein: CASRRGTSGRWETQYF. CDR3 coding DNA: TGTGCCAGCAGAAGGGGGACTAGCGGGAGATGGGAGACCCAGTACTTC.

A few counts support this clone. The CDR3 coding sequence is TGTGCCAGCAGCTTGGCATTCCTAGCGGGAGATGCCGGGGAGCTGTTTTTT. It specifies CASSLAFLAGDAGELFF. This rearrangement joins TRBV5-5 to TRBJ2-2, with 10 bases aligning to TRBD2. J was trimmed by 6 bases and V by 0 bases; bases with no gene match: 8. The CDR3 sequence is 17 residues long. Germline-derived CDR1 and CDR2 are SGHKS and YYEKEE (reference sequence).

This clone was picked up a small number of times. The rearrangement joins TRBV7-9 to TRBJ2-1; a possible D gene is TRBD1 (6 bases). Germline values: CDR1 SEHNR, CDR2 FQNEAQ (reference sequence). With 10 bases removed from V and 6 bases from J, the gap between germline ends came to 13 bases. The CDR3 contains 12 residues. In DNA form, the CDR3 reads TGTGCCATAAACAGGGTTTTCAATGAGCAGTTCTTC. This translates into CAINRVFNEQFF.